Below are 7 T cell receptor beta chains sequenced from a single sample in a study of immune evolution from preneoplasia to lung adenocarcinoma. Assay: immunoSEQ multiplex PCR; the TCRdb copy retains only in-frame clones and omits some. The table has about 6,400 clones, 60% to 80% seen once. Sample: FFPE minimally invasive lung adenocarcinoma tissue. These receptors all come from a person between 60 and 79 years old with lung adenocarcinoma.

The chain carries TRBV10-3 and TRBJ2-5; 8 bases fit TRBD1. Germline V gene lookup returns CDR1 ENHRY and CDR2 SYGVKD. The ends lost 6 bases at V and 3 bases at J; junction bases unmatched: 6. The CDR3 contains 14 residues. The CDR3 DNA reads as TGTGCCATCAGAGGACAGGGACTTGAAGAGACCCAGTACTTC. This gives the protein CAIRGQGLEETQYF.

The genes are TRBV7-2 and TRBJ1-1, with D perhaps matching TRBD1 (5 bases). CDR3 size: 13 residues. Deletions cut 5 bases from V and 3 bases from J, with 10 bases between. Looked up from germline, CDR1 is SGHTA and CDR2 is FQGNSA. CDR3 nucleotides: TGTGCCAGCAGCAAGGGGCTTCACACTGAAGCTTTCTTT. This codes for CASSKGLHTEAFF.

The chain employs TRBV30 and TRBJ2-7, with D perhaps assigned TRBD1 or TRBD2 (5 bases each). Trimming took off 1 base at V and 2 bases at J, with 12 bases between the two ends. Germline V gene lookup returns CDR1 GTSNPN and CDR2 SVGIG (reference sequence). This CDR3 is 14 amino acids long. CDR3 residues: CAWSGWDQAYEQYF. The CDR3, as DNA: TGTGCCTGGAGTGGTTGGGACCAAGCCTACGAGCAGTACTTC.

V and J are TRBV7-3 and TRBJ2-2; TRBD1 or TRBD2 may be the D gene (5 bases each). The CDR3 has 15 residues. The V end lost 8 bases, the J end lost 3 bases, and 16 bases lay between the germline ends. CDR1 and CDR2 (germline): SGHTA, FQGTGA. CDR3: CASGTGQTDTGELFF. The CDR3 nucleotides read TGTGCCAGCGGGACCGGGCAGACTGACACCGGGGAGCTGTTTTTT.

V gene TRBV30 combines with J gene TRBJ2-1, with D perhaps matching TRBD2 (5 bases). Deletions cut 0 bases from V and 15 bases from J, with 12 bases between. This CDR3 is 11 amino acids long. Germline CDR1 and CDR2: GTSNPN and SVGIG (reference sequence). The CDR3 DNA sequence: TGTGCCTGGAGTGTACTAGGTTATGGGTTCTTC. This translates into CAWSVLGYGFF.

The V and J genes are TRBV30 and TRBJ2-1; D might be TRBD2 (6 bases). The germline V and J ends were trimmed by 0 bases and 5 bases, with 14 bases remaining between them. Germline values: CDR1 GTSNPN, CDR2 SVGIG (reference sequence). This CDR3 spans 15 amino acids. The CDR3 is CAWSVGSGANNEQFF. CDR3 bases: TGTGCCTGGAGTGTAGGTAGCGGCGCTAACAATGAGCAGTTCTTC.

This clone was seen more than once but under ten times. The chain links TRBV9 to TRBJ2-5; 7 nucleotides align to TRBD2. The germline CDR1 and CDR2 sequences are SGDLS and YYNGEE. This CDR3 contains 16 residues. J was trimmed by 2 bases and V by 0 bases; bases with no gene match: 7. CDR3 protein: CASSVDPSGGQETQYF. The CDR3 region has the DNA TGTGCCAGCAGCGTAGATCCTAGCGGAGGACAAGAGACCCAGTACTTC. Full variable domain (remainder filled in from reference TRBV9 and TRBJ2-5): DSGVTQTPKHLITATGQRVTLRCSPRSGDLSVYWYQQSLDQGLQFLIQYYNGEERAKGNILERFSAQQFPDLHSELNLSSLELGDSALYFCASSVDPSGGQETQYFGPGTRLLVL.